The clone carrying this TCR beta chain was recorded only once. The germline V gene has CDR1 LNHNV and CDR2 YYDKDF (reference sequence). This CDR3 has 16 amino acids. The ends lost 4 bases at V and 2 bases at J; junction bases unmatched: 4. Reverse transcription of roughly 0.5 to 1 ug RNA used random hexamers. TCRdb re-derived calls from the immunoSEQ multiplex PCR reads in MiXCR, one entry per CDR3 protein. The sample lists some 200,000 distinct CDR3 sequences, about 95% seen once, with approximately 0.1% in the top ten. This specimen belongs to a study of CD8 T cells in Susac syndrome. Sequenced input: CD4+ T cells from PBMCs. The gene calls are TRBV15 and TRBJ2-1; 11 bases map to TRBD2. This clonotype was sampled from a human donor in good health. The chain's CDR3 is CATSIPGLAAYNEQFF. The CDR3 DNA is TGTGCCACCAGCATACCGGGACTAGCGGCCTACAATGAGCAGTTCTTC. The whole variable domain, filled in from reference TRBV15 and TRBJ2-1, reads DAMVIQNPRYQVTQFGKPVTLSCSQTLNHNVMYWYQQKSSQAPKLLFHYYDKDFNNEADTPDNFQSRRPNTSFCFLDIRSPGLGDTAMYLCATSIPGLAAYNEQFFGPGTRLTVL.